Below are 17 T cell receptor beta chains sequenced from a single sample in a study of shared clonotypes between healthy human individuals (dated by TCRdb to 2020 to 2021). CD8 naive samples were obtained by positive selection for CCR7 among CD45RO-negative cells, yielding a CD45RA+CCR7+ population from which TemRA cells were excluded. Receptor amplification or capture employed the immunoSEQ multiplex PCR assay. As stored in TCRdb, this immuneACCESS dataset retains in-frame rearrangements with V and J assigned. A fraction of the clones does not appear; measured against another copy, unresolved V genes explain less than half of the discrepancy, and the remainder lacks a known reason. A total of millions of clones appear in this sample, roughly 94% of them only once. The ten largest clones take up approximately 1.2% of the sample. Sample: naive CD8+ T cells sorted from blood. The cell subset or site label, as the study defines it: CD45RA+CCR7+. The receptors stem from a man aged 18 to 30 in good health.

With respect to this clone: This specimen includes other DNA sequences encoding the same CDR3. This chain uses TRBV5-4 with TRBJ2-1; D unclear. V dropped 0 bases and J dropped 7 bases, with 5 bases sitting between them. Per germline, CDR1 SGHNT and CDR2 YYREEE (reference sequence). The CDR3 is 12 amino acids. The CDR3 DNA is TGTGCCAGCAGCTTGGCAGGAAATGAGCAGTTCTTC. Translation: CASSLAGNEQFF.

This clone was recorded once. The chain employs TRBV7-2 and TRBJ2-7; 8 positions agree with TRBD2. CDR1 SGHTA and CDR2 FQGNSA come from the germline V gene. With V trimmed by 5 bases and J by 2 bases, 8 bases remained unmatched. The CDR3 sequence is 15 residues long. The CDR3 bases are TGTGCCAGCAGCGGAGGTCTAGCGGGTACCTACGAGCAGTACTTC. Residues: CASSGGLAGTYEQYF. The full variable domain, its missing parts supplied by reference TRBV7-2 and TRBJ2-7, is GAGVSQSPSNKVTEKGKDVELRCDPISGHTALYWYRQSLGQGLEFLIYFQGNSAPDKSGLPSDRFSAERTGGSVSTLTIQRTQQEDSAVYLCASSGGLAGTYEQYFGPGTRLTVT.

This chain connects TRBV30 to TRBJ2-7, with D possibly matching TRBD1 (5 bases). The germline V and J ends were trimmed by 1 base and 2 bases, with 9 bases remaining between them. The CDR3 sequence is 13 residues long. Looked up from germline, CDR1 is GTSNPN and CDR2 is SVGIG (reference sequence). CDR3 loop: CAWSGGIPYEQYF. In DNA, the CDR3 is TGTGCCTGGAGTGGGGGCATTCCCTACGAGCAGTACTTC.

The count of this clone is one. The genes are TRBV7-9 and TRBJ2-1, with D perhaps matching TRBD1 (5 bases). Trimming removed 1 base from V and 7 bases from J, with 17 bases in between. The germline gives CDR1 SEHNR, CDR2 FQNEAQ (reference sequence). The CDR3 is 16 amino acids. CDR3 coding DNA: TGTGCCAGCAGCTTAGTCGAAGGGGCCGCGTGGAATGAGCAGTTCTTC. Amino acids: CASSLVEGAAWNEQFF.

The genes are TRBV4-1 and TRBJ2-2, with D possibly TRBD2 on 7 matching bases. Germline V gene data show CDR1 as MGHRA and CDR2 as YSYEKL. This CDR3 is built from 16 residues. V was trimmed by 1 base and J by 5 bases, leaving 14 bases between them. The CDR3 DNA reads TGCGCCAGCAGCCAAGTACAAGGGAGGGGGACCGGGGAGCTGTTTTTT. Its protein is CASSQVQGRGTGELFF.

This chain joins TRBV19 and TRBJ2-2; TRBD1 matches 8 bases. Germline V lookup: CDR1 LNHDA, CDR2 SQIVND (reference sequence). The CDR3 loop spans 12 amino acids. The V and J ends lost 8 bases and 8 bases, in that order; junction bases with no gene match: 4. This CDR3 is CASSRTGGELFF. CDR3 nucleotide sequence: TGTGCCAGTTCGAGGACAGGGGGGGAGCTGTTTTTT.

The V call is TRBV7-2, the J call TRBJ2-2; TRBD2 aligns across 9 bases. Germline trimming cut 5 bases from V and 4 bases from J; bases unmatched to any gene: 11. CDR3 size: 17 residues. Germline values: CDR1 SGHTA, CDR2 FQGNSA. This CDR3 is CASSLGLARGSTGELFF. The CDR3 DNA is TGTGCCAGCAGCCTCGGACTAGCGCGGGGTAGCACCGGGGAGCTGTTTTTT.

The rearrangement uses TRBV6-5 and TRBJ2-2; D ambiguous. The CDR3 is 11 amino acids. The ends were cut back, 6 bases at V and 7 bases at J, with 6 bases in the middle. Germline V gene lookup returns CDR1 MNHEY and CDR2 SVGAGI. The CDR3 bases are TGTGCCAGCAGCATTGGCGGGGAGCTGTTTTTT. Translation: CASSIGGELFF.

The rearrangement links TRBV27 to TRBJ1-1; a weak D match, TRBD1 (5 bases). Germline V gene data show CDR1 as MNHEY and CDR2 as SMNVEV (reference sequence). This CDR3 has 14 amino acids. V was pared by 6 bases and J by 3 bases, with 14 bases between. CDR3 region: CASRFGGGDTEAFF. For the CDR3, the DNA is TGTGCCAGCAGGTTCGGGGGTGGAGACACTGAAGCTTTCTTT.

The V gene is TRBV29-1, the J gene TRBJ2-7; either TRBD1 or TRBD2 may supply D (5 bases each). The V gene's germline CDR1 is SQVTM and CDR2 ANQGSEA. This CDR3 is 15 amino acids long. V was trimmed by 1 base and J by 2 bases, leaving 15 bases between them. The DNA of the CDR3 is TGCAGCGTTGAAGCAACCGGGACCGTACCCTACGAGCAGTACTTC. This codes for CSVEATGTVPYEQYF.

This chain's CDR3 is CASSPAGGGEQFF. In DNA, the CDR3 is TGTGCCAGCAGCCCAGCGGGAGGTGGTGAGCAGTTCTTC. This chain links TRBV6-1 with TRBJ2-1; 9 positions match TRBD2. From germline, CDR1 is MNHNS and CDR2 SASEGT. The V segment lost 6 bases and the J segment 9 bases; nucleotides outside the gene matches: 6. This CDR3 has 13 residues.

This clone was seen just once. V and J are TRBV9 and TRBJ2-1, with 7 bases fitting TRBD2. This CDR3 contains 15 residues. Germline CDR1 is SGDLS and CDR2 is YYNGEE. V dropped 0 bases and J dropped 8; count of bases not matched to a gene: 8. The CDR3 region is CASSVAASGGYEQFF. The CDR3 DNA is TGTGCCAGCAGCGTAGCGGCTAGCGGAGGATATGAGCAGTTCTTC.

The V and J genes are TRBV10-3 and TRBJ1-2, with D uncertain. The CDR3 loop spans 14 amino acids. CDR1 and CDR2 from the germline V gene are ENHRY and SYGVKD. Trimming removed 6 bases from V and 0 bases from J, with 11 bases in between. CDR3 loop: CAIRDDNTNYGYTF. The CDR3 nucleotides are TGTGCCATCAGGGACGATAACACTAACTATGGCTACACCTTC.

The rearrangement joins TRBV11-2 to TRBJ1-1; 8 bases match TRBD1. The CDR3 is 15 amino acids. Germline V lookup: CDR1 SGHAT, CDR2 FQNNGV. The J segment lost 5 bases and the V segment lost 4 bases, leaving 9 bases of the junction unmatched. The CDR3 here is CASSSAGQGGTEAFF. CDR3 nucleotides: TGTGCCAGCAGCTCCGCCGGACAGGGAGGAACTGAAGCTTTCTTT.

To note about this clone: The sample carries other DNA sequences with the same CDR3. J is TRBJ2-7 and V is TRBV9; 9 bases map to TRBD2. In germline, CDR1 is SGDLS, CDR2 YYNGEE. The CDR3 is 14 residues long. J was trimmed by 2 bases and V by 0 bases; bases with no gene match: 0. CDR3 DNA sequence: TGTGCCAGCAGCGTAGTAGCGGGAGCCTACGAGCAGTACTTC. Amino acids: CASSVVAGAYEQYF.

This chain connects TRBV9 to TRBJ2-1, with no clear D. The CDR3 is 12 amino acids. V lost 3 bases, J lost 9 bases, and 10 bases lay in between. The germline V gene has CDR1 SGDLS and CDR2 YYNGEE. Here the CDR3 DNA reads TGTGCCAGCAGCGGACGAGAAAGTGAGCAGTTCTTC. It codes for CASSGRESEQFF.

The chain uses TRBV4-3 and TRBJ2-2; D gene unclear. V was pared by 4 bases and J by 2 bases, with 20 bases between. Germline V gene sequence: CDR1 LGHNA, CDR2 YSLEER. This CDR3 contains 18 residues. DNA for the CDR3: TGCGCCAGCAGCCCCTCGGTTGCGGTTCGAGGTAACACCGGGGAGCTGTTTTTT. This encodes CASSPSVAVRGNTGELFF.